In its sample, the clone carrying this T cell receptor (beta chain) was seen a few times. As yet, its antigen is unknown. The CDR3 is made up of 15 amino acids. V was clipped by 3 bases and J by 9 bases; unmatched bases: 14. Germline CDR1 and CDR2: ENHRY and SYGVKD. This specimen comes from a study of post-analysis software for immune sequencing data. Overall study: Relapsing-remitting, secondary progressive and progressive-relapsing multiple sclerosis courses were included. Study findings and constraints: Higher frequency in patients than in controls was seen for about five TRBV segments, with TRBV5-6, TRBV5-1 and TRBV20-1 among them. Strong same-batch co-clustering of samples appeared with F measure clustering.

Built from TCR beta cDNA, the libraries had unique molecular identifiers in them. Roughly 490,000 cDNA molecules came from roughly 1 to 10 million T cells. TCRdb re-analysed the PCR reads in MiXCR, keeping a single row per CDR3 protein. The sample lists 600,000 to 700,000 distinct CDR3 sequences, approximately 60% occurring once. The sequencing input was blood. V usage is TRBV10-3 and J usage is TRBJ2-7; 7 nucleotides align to TRBD2. The receptor was isolated from a girl aged 2 to 9 with multiple sclerosis. CDR3 sequence reads: CAISESSGISFGQYF. CDR3 nucleotides: TGTGCCATCAGTGAATCAAGCGGGATCTCGTTCGGGCAGTACTTC.